These 21 T cell receptor beta chains were all obtained from the same sample, sequenced in a study of radiotherapy plus CTLA-4 blockade in lung cancer. This table comes from immunoSEQ multiplex PCR, and its TCRdb copy is limited to in-frame clones, with some not included. The data hold about 97,000 clones, with roughly 74% observed a single time. Sequenced here: peripheral blood, sampled from a patient treated with radiotherapy plus ipilimumab. These receptors came from a human donor with non-small cell lung cancer who had a partial response to radiotherapy plus ipilimumab. Some clones in this sample may be carry-over from other donors' samples.

V and J are TRBV18 and TRBJ1-2, with 11 positions matching TRBD1. With V trimmed by 6 bases and J by 8 bases, 8 bases remained unmatched. Germline V gene sequence: CDR1 KGHSH, CDR2 LQKENI. The length of the CDR3 is 14 residues. The DNA for the CDR3 is TGTGCCAGCTCCGAGCGGGACAGGGGGGACGGCTACACCTTC. Translating it yields CASSERDRGDGYTF.

The rearrangement uses TRBV5-3 and TRBJ1-5; maybe TRBD1 (6 bases). TRBV5-3 is identified as an open reading frame with a role that is uncertain. This CDR3 contains 15 residues. V dropped 4 bases and J dropped 4 bases, with 15 bases sitting between them. CDR3 in DNA: TGTGCCAGAAGCCACAGTAGGACAGTGAATCAGCCCCAGCATTTT. Translation: CARSHSRTVNQPQHF.

This clone has a handful of counts. The rearrangement joins TRBV19 to TRBJ2-2, with TRBD2 matching 11 bases. CDR1 is LNHDA and CDR2 is SQIVND in the germline V gene (reference sequence). CDR3 length: 20 residues. With 5 bases clipped from V and 4 bases from J, the junction kept 18 bases outside the gene matches. CDR3 residues: CASSGRLAGRYFGGTGELFF. The CDR3 coding sequence is TGTGCCAGTAGTGGGAGACTAGCGGGGAGATATTTTGGCGGCACCGGGGAGCTGTTTTTT.

The chain carries TRBV28 and TRBJ2-2; D remains unclear. Looked up from germline, CDR1 is MDHEN and CDR2 is SYDVKM. Trimming pared 3 bases from V and 1 base from J, leaving 9 bases between. The length of the CDR3 is 15 residues. The CDR3 reads CASSLVTQNTGELFF. The CDR3 region has the DNA TGTGCCAGCAGTTTGGTCACTCAGAACACCGGGGAGCTGTTTTTT.

A word on this clone: At one boundary the junction diverges from the germline segment, which might be a read error. The V gene is TRBV29-1, the J gene TRBJ2-3; 7 bases fit TRBD2. CDR3 length: 15 amino acids. CDR1 is SQVTM and CDR2 is ANQGSEA in the germline V gene. This chain's CDR3 is CSVELADRGTGTQYF. CDR3 nucleotide sequence: TGCAGCGTTGAGCTAGCGGATCGCGGCACAGGTACGCAGTATTTT.

The chain combines TRBV30 with TRBJ2-1, with D possibly TRBD1 on 6 matching bases. This CDR3 has 15 amino acids. The germline gives CDR1 GTSNPN, CDR2 SVGIG (reference sequence). The V and J ends lost 0 bases and 1 base respectively, with 10 bases between them. The CDR3 bases are TGTGCCTGGAGTGTAGAACAGGGTTCCTACAATGAGCAGTTCTTC. This codes for CAWSVEQGSYNEQFF.

CDR3 DNA sequence: TGTGCCAGCAGCCTCGGGGGATGGACAGGGGAGGAGGGCTATGGCTACACCTTC. It yields the protein CASSLGGWTGEEGYGYTF. The rearrangement uses TRBV28 and TRBJ1-2; 9 bases match TRBD1. J lost 4 bases, V lost 6 bases, and 18 bases had no gene match. Germline-derived CDR1 and CDR2 are MDHEN and SYDVKM. The CDR3 spans 18 residues.

The chain employs TRBV5-4 and TRBJ1-2; TRBD1 agrees at 9 bases. V dropped 4 bases and J dropped 6; count of bases not matched to a gene: 19. Germline V CDR1 and CDR2: SGHNT, YYREEE (reference sequence). The CDR3 extends over 18 amino acids. CDR3 in amino acids: CASSPGTYTGGERDGYTF. Written as DNA, the CDR3 is TGTGCCAGCAGCCCCGGGACTTATACAGGGGGCGAACGGGATGGCTACACCTTC.

This chain uses TRBV5-1 with TRBJ1-1, with D maybe TRBD1 (5 bases). V was pared by 3 bases and J by 5 bases, with 14 bases between. The CDR3 extends over 14 amino acids. The germline gives CDR1 SGHRS, CDR2 YFSETQ. The DNA for the CDR3 is TGCGCCAGCAGCTCGCTCGTCGGGGGTACTGAAGCTTTCTTT. It codes for CASSSLVGGTEAFF.

The CDR3, as DNA: TGTGCCAGCAGCCCCGGTAGCAGGGGAGGAAACACCATATATTTT. Translating gives CASSPGSRGGNTIYF. The chain carries TRBV7-6 and TRBJ1-3, with D perhaps matching TRBD1 (6 bases). V shed 5 bases and J shed 4 bases, with 15 bases lying between them. Germline CDR1 and CDR2: SGHVS and FNYEAQ. CDR3 size: 15 residues.

The chain joins TRBV19 to TRBJ1-1; unclear D gene. The CDR3 sequence is 12 residues long. The germline gives CDR1 LNHDA, CDR2 SQIVND (reference sequence). V lost 5 bases, J lost 3 bases, and 7 bases lay in between. The CDR3 DNA is TGTGCCAGTAGTCAACACCACACTGAAGCTTTCTTT. Encoded protein: CASSQHHTEAFF.

V is TRBV11-2 and J is TRBJ2-7; D is uncertain. Between the trimmed V and J ends, which lost 1 base and 1 base, there was a span of 11 bases. The CDR3 is 15 residues long. Germline V gives CDR1 SGHAT, CDR2 FQNNGV. CDR3 DNA sequence: TGTGCCAGCAGCTTAGGTCGTCTTAAATCCTACGAGCAGTACTTC. This translates into CASSLGRLKSYEQYF.

In this sample, this clone turned up a few times. Distinct nucleotide sequences in the sample also encode this CDR3. The chain employs TRBV6-5 and TRBJ1-1; tentative D call: TRBD1 (5 bases). The CDR3 runs to 13 residues. CDR1 and CDR2 from the germline V gene are MNHEY and SVGAGI. The V and J ends lost 2 bases and 4 bases respectively, with 8 bases between them. This CDR3 is CASSYLGGTEAFF. For the CDR3, the DNA is TGTGCCAGCAGTTACCTCGGGGGCACTGAAGCTTTCTTT.

This clone has only a few counts. The chain links TRBV7-2 to TRBJ2-1; 12 nucleotides align to TRBD2. V shed 5 bases, J shed 7 bases, and the junction held 9 bases outside the gene matches. Looked up from germline, CDR1 is SGHTA and CDR2 is FQGNSA. The CDR3 consists of 16 residues. CDR3 nucleotide sequence: TGTGCCAGCAGCCGTGGGCTAGCGGGGGGGTTAAATGAGCAGTTCTTC. Translating it yields CASSRGLAGGLNEQFF.

The rearrangement links TRBV7-9 to TRBJ2-5; D is unresolved. Germline loops: CDR1 SEHNR, CDR2 FQNEAQ (reference sequence). Trimming took 4 bases from V and 1 from J, leaving 7 bases between them. There are 13 residues in the CDR3. The CDR3 protein is CASSSHGQETQYF. The CDR3 nucleotides read TGTGCCAGCAGCTCGCACGGCCAAGAGACCCAGTACTTC.

This clone was counted a few times. The same CDR3 also results from other DNA sequences found in this sample. The chain is built from TRBV5-5 and TRBJ1-2, with D maybe TRBD1 (5 bases). Germline CDR1 SGHKS, CDR2 YYEKEE (reference sequence). CDR3 length equals 13 residues. V was trimmed by 2 bases and J by 5 bases, leaving 10 bases between them. The CDR3 spells CASSFTGQYGYTF. DNA of the CDR3: TGTGCCAGCAGCTTCACAGGTCAATATGGCTACACCTTC.

This rearrangement joins TRBV2 to TRBJ1-4; TRBD1 agrees at 9 bases. Germline V lookup: CDR1 SNHLY, CDR2 FYNNEI. The CDR3 totals 15 residues. V trimming: 7 bases; J trimming: 3 bases; junction bases outside the gene matches: 6. Written as DNA, the CDR3 is TGTGCCAGCACGGGACAGGGTTTGTCTAATGAAAAACTGTTTTTT. The encoded protein is CASTGQGLSNEKLFF.

This rearrangement joins TRBV5-1 to TRBJ2-7; D ambiguous. Germline CDR1 reads SGHRS; CDR2 reads YFSETQ. The ends were cut back, 0 bases at V and 0 bases at J, with 4 bases in the middle. This CDR3 is built from 13 residues. CDR3 DNA sequence: TGCGCCAGCAGCTTGGATATCTCCTACGAGCAGTACTTC. This gives the protein CASSLDISYEQYF.

The rearrangement links TRBV29-1 to TRBJ2-1, with 7 bases aligning to TRBD2. The germline V gene encodes CDR1 SQVTM and CDR2 ANQGSEA. This CDR3 contains 13 residues. The trim removed 3 bases at V and 8 bases at J, leaving 7 bases unmatched. CDR3 nucleotide sequence: TGCAGCGTTGAGGGGGGGGAGAGCGATGAGCAGTTCTTC. Translation: CSVEGGESDEQFF.

This clone was seen a few times. The chain is built from TRBV9 and TRBJ2-1, with D perhaps TRBD2 (6 bases). Germline CDR1 SGDLS, CDR2 YYNGEE. This CDR3 has 12 residues. V lost 0 bases and J 13 bases, leaving 11 bases between the germline ends. The DNA of the CDR3 is TGTGCCAGCAGCGTAGCTGCCGGGAGCCAGTTCTTC. Translation gives CASSVAAGSQFF.

This clone was recorded once. One end of the junction fails to match germline, which may point to a read error. This rearrangement joins TRBV19 to TRBJ1-5, with 9 bases aligning to TRBD1. The germline V gene encodes CDR1 LNHDA and CDR2 SQIVND (reference sequence). The CDR3 has 14 residues. CDR3 DNA sequence: TGTGCCGGTAGCCCACAGGGGGCTTATCAGCCCCAGCATTTT. Translating gives CAGSPQGAYQPQHF. The full variable domain, its missing parts supplied by reference TRBV19 and TRBJ1-5, is DGGITQSPKYLFRKEGQNVTLSCEQNLNHDAMYWYRQDPGQGLRLIYYSQIVNDFQKGDIAEGYSVSREKKESFPLTVTSAQKNPTAFYLCAGSPQGAYQPQHFGDGTRLSIL.